This passage covers 28 T cell receptor beta chains from one sample sequenced in a study of cytomegalovirus exposure and HLA in healthy donors. The PCR was carried out with 60 Vbeta primers and 13 Jbeta primers. Assay: immunoSEQ multiplex PCR; the TCRdb copy retains only in-frame clones and omits some. The sample shows some 130,000 clones, around 60% of them seen only once. Source material: PBMCs. These TCRs come from a man between 40 and 49 years old in good health and CMV-seropositive.

The V gene is TRBV5-1, the J gene TRBJ2-1; 11 bases fit TRBD2. V lost 4 bases and J lost 3; bases outside the gene matches: 9. The CDR3 is 17 amino acids. CDR1 is SGHRS, CDR2 YFSETQ, per germline. The CDR3 sequence is CASSPRVLAGGYNEQFF. For the CDR3, the DNA is TGCGCCAGCAGCCCGAGGGTCCTAGCGGGGGGCTACAATGAGCAGTTCTTC.

V usage is TRBV30 and J usage is TRBJ2-7; 9 nucleotides agree with TRBD2. Per the germline V gene, CDR1 is GTSNPN and CDR2 is SVGIG (reference sequence). Germline trimming cut 0 bases from V and 4 bases from J; bases unmatched to any gene: 19. The CDR3 contains 19 residues. CDR3 bases: TGTGCCTGGAGTGTGGGAACTTGGGATAGCGGGAGATTGAGGTACGAGCAGTACTTC. It is translated as CAWSVGTWDSGRLRYEQYF.

This chain links TRBV11-2 with TRBJ2-2; the match to TRBD1 covers 8 bases. The CDR3 has 14 residues. V lost 5 bases and J lost 6; bases outside the gene matches: 5. Per germline, CDR1 SGHAT and CDR2 FQNNGV. The CDR3 spells CASSKDRVAGELFF. In DNA form, the CDR3 reads TGTGCCAGCAGCAAGGACAGGGTCGCCGGGGAGCTGTTTTTT. Complete variable domain (other parts from reference TRBV11-2 and TRBJ2-2): EAGVAQSPRYKIIEKRQSVAFWCNPISGHATLYWYQQILGQGPKLLIQFQNNGVVDDSQLPKDRFSAERLKGVDSTLKIQPAKLEDSAVYLCASSKDRVAGELFFGEGSRLTVL.

The rearrangement joins TRBV6-5 to TRBJ2-5, with D possibly matching TRBD1 (5 bases). The germline gives CDR1 MNHEY, CDR2 SVGAGI. Trimming removed 3 bases at V and 2 bases at J, with 13 bases between. This CDR3 is built from 15 residues. CDR3 sequence reads: CASSYWGRTQETQYF. CDR3 DNA: TGTGCCAGCAGTTATTGGGGCAGAACACAAGAGACCCAGTACTTC.

The V gene is TRBV11-2, the J gene TRBJ1-2, with D possibly TRBD1 on 6 matching bases. V lost 0 bases and J 4 bases, leaving 9 bases between the germline ends. The CDR3 loop spans 14 amino acids. Germline loops: CDR1 SGHAT, CDR2 FQNNGV. As DNA, the CDR3 is TGTGCCAGCAGCTTAGACCTAGGGGGCTATGGCTACACCTTC. Protein product: CASSLDLGGYGYTF.

The chain uses TRBV7-2 and TRBJ2-1; D may be TRBD2 (5 bases). The V end was cut by 5 bases, the J end by 9 bases, with 14 bases between. The CDR3 contains 13 residues. The germline CDR1 and CDR2 sequences are SGHTA and FQGNSA. The CDR3 sequence is CASSTQTGSEQFF. In DNA, the CDR3 is TGTGCCAGCAGCACCCAGACTGGGAGTGAGCAGTTCTTC.

The V and J genes are TRBV6-1 and TRBJ2-7; D is unclear. The V end was cut by 7 bases, the J end by 2 bases, with 15 bases between. The CDR3 contains 14 residues. CDR1 and CDR2 from the germline V gene are MNHNS and SASEGT. The CDR3 sequence is CASTSARFTYEQYF. The CDR3 region has the DNA TGTGCCAGCACTTCGGCCAGGTTTACCTACGAGCAGTACTTC.

This chain uses TRBV4-2 with TRBJ2-4; 10 positions agree with TRBD2. Germline-derived CDR1 and CDR2 are LGHNA and YNFKEQ. V was clipped by 3 bases and J by 8 bases; unmatched bases: 13. There are 17 residues in the CDR3. In nucleotides, the CDR3 is TGTGCCAGCAGCCACGCGGGAGCGGGGGGGCCGGCGGACATTCAGTACTTC. This gives the protein CASSHAGAGGPADIQYF.

This rearrangement joins TRBV18 to TRBJ1-1, with D unclear. V was clipped by 2 bases and J by 11 bases, with 15 bases between them. The CDR3 has 13 residues. Looked up from germline, CDR1 is KGHSH and CDR2 is LQKENI. The CDR3 DNA is TGTGCCAGCTCACCAGAGTCGAACCACTGGGCTTTCTTT. This codes for CASSPESNHWAFF. The entire variable domain, with the rest obtained from reference TRBV18 and TRBJ1-1, is as follows: NAGVMQNPRHLVRRRGQEARLRCSPMKGHSHVYWYRQLPEEGLKFMVYLQKENIIDESGMPKERFSAEFPKEGPSILRIQQVVRGDSAAYFCASSPESNHWAFFGQGTRLTVV.

The rearrangement links TRBV9 to TRBJ1-2; D is uncertain. Trimming left V 0 bases short and J 5 bases short, with 14 bases between. The germline CDR1 and CDR2 sequences are SGDLS and YYNGEE. CDR3 length: 15 amino acids. The CDR3: CASSVDPGEEYGYTF. CDR3 DNA: TGTGCCAGCAGCGTAGACCCGGGAGAGGAGTATGGCTACACCTTC.

This clone occurred once. The genes are TRBV10-1 and TRBJ2-7, with D hard to call. The CDR3 consists of 11 residues. Trimming left V 3 bases short and J 4 bases short, with 4 bases between. Germline V gene lookup returns CDR1 WNHNN and CDR2 SYGVQD (reference sequence). CDR3: CASSDRYEQYF. CDR3 bases: TGCGCCAGCAGTGACCGGTACGAGCAGTACTTC.

V and J are TRBV7-9 and TRBJ1-2; weak D call: TRBD1 (6 bases). This CDR3 is 14 amino acids long. Germline V CDR1 and CDR2: SEHNR, FQNEAQ (reference sequence). Trimming stripped 5 bases from V and 1 base from J, with 11 bases between. CDR3 sequence: CASSPEQGNYGYTF. The CDR3 nucleotides are TGTGCCAGCAGCCCTGAACAGGGTAACTATGGCTACACCTTC.

The chain combines TRBV4-1 with TRBJ2-5, with D possibly TRBD2 on 6 matching bases. The J call is doubtful: the DNA matches TRBJ2-7 better. Looked up from germline, CDR1 is MGHRA and CDR2 is YSYEKL. The CDR3 length is 15 residues. The CDR3 DNA follows: TGCGCCAGCAGCCGAGAAGCCGGGGGTAGCTACGAGCAGTACTTC. Amino acids: CASSREAGGSYEQYF.

This clone was counted between two and nine times. The rearrangement uses TRBV7-8 and TRBJ1-1, with 8 positions matching TRBD1. Germline V lookup: CDR1 SGHVS, CDR2 FQNEAQ. The CDR3 is 18 amino acids. V shed 3 bases and J 5 bases; nucleotides not matched to a gene: 17. The chain's CDR3 is CASSFLSLRQGRATEAFF. CDR3 bases: TGTGCCAGCAGCTTCCTTTCCCTGCGACAGGGGAGAGCTACTGAAGCTTTCTTT.

The chain has TRBV6-1 and TRBJ2-1; TRBD2 aligns across 9 bases. The CDR3 is made up of 16 amino acids. Germline CDR1 reads MNHNS; CDR2 reads SASEGT. Trimming took 0 bases from V and 6 from J; bases not matched to a gene: 6. The CDR3 coding sequence is TGTGCCAGCAGTGAAGCGGGTAGCGGGAGTTTCAATGAGCAGTTCTTC. Protein sequence: CASSEAGSGSFNEQFF.

This sequence joins TRBV27 and TRBJ2-7; 8 positions match TRBD1. Germline V gene sequence: CDR1 MNHEY, CDR2 SMNVEV (reference sequence). Losses at the gene ends were 5 bases for V and 6 bases for J; bases not matched to a gene: 6. The CDR3 has 13 residues. The CDR3 DNA reads TGTGCCAGCAGTCTCGCGGACAGGGTCGAGCAGTACTTC. Translated, it gives CASSLADRVEQYF.

This chain uses TRBV5-1 with TRBJ2-1; 7 bases map to TRBD1. CDR3 length equals 15 residues. Germline loops: CDR1 SGHRS, CDR2 YFSETQ. V dropped 0 bases and J dropped 8; count of bases not matched to a gene: 8. CDR3 DNA sequence: TGCGCCAGCAGCTTGGCCATACAGGGGAGAGATGAGCAGTTCTTC. Translated, it gives CASSLAIQGRDEQFF.

The chain joins TRBV6-5 to TRBJ2-3, with D possibly being TRBD2 (6 bases). Germline CDR1 is MNHEY and CDR2 is SVGAGI. The CDR3 is 15 residues long. V lost 6 bases and J lost 0, with 13 bases in between. The CDR3: CASSRDSTSTDTQYF. The CDR3 coding sequence is TGTGCCAGCAGCCGGGACTCAACTAGCACAGATACGCAGTATTTT.

The V gene is TRBV7-2, the J gene TRBJ1-2; the D is unclear. Germline V gene sequence: CDR1 SGHTA, CDR2 FQGNSA. The CDR3 has 13 amino acids. Trimming cost V 1 base and J 5 bases, with 8 bases left between them. The DNA of the CDR3 is TGTGCCAGCAGCTTAGAAAGCCGGTATGGCTACACCTTC. Translating gives CASSLESRYGYTF.

This chain links TRBV4-1 with TRBJ1-5; 7 bases are shared with TRBD1. V lost 4 bases to trimming and J lost 4 bases; unmatched junction nucleotides: 7. This CDR3 contains 15 residues. CDR1 and CDR2 from the germline V gene are MGHRA and YSYEKL. The CDR3 coding sequence is TGCGCCAGCAGCCCTCGACAGGGAGAGAATCAGCCCCAGCATTTT. Translation gives CASSPRQGENQPQHF.

The CDR3 is CSVEGGGWEQYF. DNA of the CDR3: TGCAGCGTTGAGGGAGGAGGGTGGGAGCAGTACTTC. V gene TRBV29-1 combines with J gene TRBJ2-7, with TRBD2 as a possible D gene (6 bases). Looked up from germline, CDR1 is SQVTM and CDR2 is ANQGSEA. The CDR3 totals 12 residues. Trimming took 3 bases from V and 7 from J, leaving 13 bases between them.

This clone has a handful of counts. The J gene is TRBJ1-5, the V gene TRBV19, with a possible D match to TRBD1 (6 bases). The CDR3 is 15 amino acids. Germline lookup yields CDR1 LNHDA and CDR2 SQIVND (reference sequence). Trimming removed 6 bases at V and 5 bases at J, with 17 bases between. The CDR3 DNA is TGTGCCAGTAGCCGAGGCAGGGGCAGCGATCAGCCCCAGCATTTT. Translated, it gives CASSRGRGSDQPQHF.

CDR3 DNA sequence: TGTGCCAGCAGCCCGACAGCCGGTAATCAGCCCCAGCATTTT. It encodes CASSPTAGNQPQHF. The chain couples TRBV28 to TRBJ1-5; a possible D gene is TRBD1 (5 bases). The germline CDR1 and CDR2 sequences are MDHEN and SYDVKM. V shed 6 bases and J shed 4 bases, with 13 bases lying between them. The CDR3 totals 14 residues.

This chain links TRBV18 with TRBJ2-5; TRBD2 matches 7 bases. Losses at the gene ends were 5 bases for V and 1 base for J; bases not matched to a gene: 4. The CDR3 covers 14 residues. Germline CDR1 KGHSH, CDR2 LQKENI. CDR3 protein: CASSIASGQETQYF. The CDR3 coding sequence is TGTGCCAGCTCAATAGCTAGCGGCCAAGAGACCCAGTACTTC.

This clone occurred a few times. This sequence joins TRBV25-1 and TRBJ2-1; 13 bases are shared with TRBD2. The CDR3 covers 16 residues. V was clipped by 5 bases and J by 2 bases; unmatched bases: 3. Per the germline V gene, CDR1 is MGHDK and CDR2 is SYGVNS. CDR3 coding DNA: TGTGCCAGCAGTATGGGGACTAGCGGGGCCTACAATGAGCAGTTCTTC. Translated: CASSMGTSGAYNEQFF.

The table lists this clone with a few counts. The chain uses TRBV6-1 and TRBJ2-7; 11 nucleotides agree with TRBD2. The CDR3 spans 13 residues. V gave up 8 bases and J gave up 3 bases; unmatched junction bases: 3. The germline CDR1 and CDR2 sequences are MNHNS and SASEGT. CDR3 in amino acids: CASGGLADYEQYF. The CDR3 coding sequence is TGTGCCAGCGGGGGACTAGCGGACTACGAGCAGTACTTC.

The V gene is TRBV30, the J gene TRBJ1-2, with TRBD1 matching 7 bases. Trimming cost V 1 base and J 6 bases; bases outside gene matches: 8. Germline V lookup: CDR1 GTSNPN, CDR2 SVGIG (reference sequence). The CDR3 consists of 14 residues. CDR3 bases: TGTGCCTGGAGTGGGACGACAGGGTATAATGGCTACACCTTC. It specifies CAWSGTTGYNGYTF.

V and J are TRBV19 and TRBJ1-4; 7 nucleotides line up with TRBD1. The length of the CDR3 is 15 residues. Per the germline V gene, CDR1 is LNHDA and CDR2 is SQIVND (reference sequence). The V segment lost 5 bases and the J segment 6 bases; nucleotides outside the gene matches: 9. The DNA for the CDR3 is TGTGCCAGTAGTCGACAGGGACAACTCGATGAAAAACTGTTTTTT. The encoded protein is CASSRQGQLDEKLFF.